The 31 T cell receptor beta chains listed next were all sequenced from one sample in a study of regulatory T cells in long-lasting Graves disease. The time point denotes: persistent/refractory GD, antithyroid drugs over 5 years with positive TRAb. PBMC-extracted RNA yielded the TCR library. In building TCR beta libraries, iRepertoire HTBI primers were used together with Arm-PCR of CDR3 regions. TCRdb passed the multiplex PCR reads through MiXCR, listing each CDR3 protein once. The table records 400,000 to 600,000 distinct CDR3 sequences, 20% to 25% of them present only once. Here the sequenced sample was peripheral blood mononuclear cells (PBMCs), taken when the disease was refractory, from a patient treated with antithyroid drugs. All receptors derive from a female donor with Graves disease.

About this clonotype itself: This may stem from a read error, because a much larger clone lies one nucleotide away. The V call is TRBV4-3, the J call TRBJ2-4, with D unresolved. The germline V gene encodes CDR1 LGHNA and CDR2 YSLEER. This CDR3 contains 15 residues. Trimming cost V 4 bases and J 7 bases, with 17 bases left between them. DNA of the CDR3: TGCGCCAGCAGCCGAGAACGGGCGCCAGCTAACATTCAGTACTTC. Its protein is CASSRERAPANIQYF.

The chain recombines TRBV6-6 with TRBJ1-5; perhaps TRBD1 as D (6 bases). Trimming took 0 bases from V and 0 from J, leaving 12 bases between them. CDR1 and CDR2 from the germline V gene are MNHNY and SVGAGI (reference sequence). This CDR3 is 17 amino acids long. The CDR3 reads CASSYSGAGASNQPQHF. The DNA of the CDR3 is TGTGCCAGCAGTTACTCGGGGGCAGGGGCTAGCAATCAGCCCCAGCATTTT.

J is TRBJ2-1 and V is TRBV28, with TRBD2 as a possible D gene (6 bases). Between the trimmed V and J ends, which lost 2 bases and 3 bases, there was a span of 14 bases. Germline CDR1 is MDHEN and CDR2 is SYDVKM. The CDR3 spans 16 residues. Here the CDR3 DNA reads TGTGCCAGCAGTTTAGCCCACGGCGGGGTCTACAATGAGCAGTTCTTC. Protein: CASSLAHGGVYNEQFF. Filled out from reference TRBV28 and TRBJ2-1, the complete variable domain reads DVKVTQSSRYLVKRTGEKVFLECVQDMDHENMFWYRQDPGLGLRLIYFSYDVKMKEKGDIPEGYSVSREKKERFSLILESASTNQTSMYLCASSLAHGGVYNEQFFGPGTRLTVL.

This clonotype was seen ten or more times. This chain joins TRBV28 and TRBJ1-2; D may be TRBD1 (6 bases). Germline V gene data show CDR1 as MDHEN and CDR2 as SYDVKM. CDR3 size: 14 residues. V shed 8 bases and J shed 4 bases, with 17 bases lying between them. CDR3 in amino acids: CASGWDTNSYGYTF. The CDR3 DNA reads as TGTGCCAGCGGCTGGGACACCAACTCCTATGGCTACACCTTC.

This clonotype was detected ten times or more. The chain combines TRBV7-9 with TRBJ2-5; 7 bases line up with TRBD2. The V and J ends lost 3 bases and 10 bases, in that order; junction bases with no gene match: 2. CDR1 and CDR2 from the germline V gene are SEHNR and FQNEAQ (reference sequence). The CDR3 is 11 residues long. The CDR3 coding sequence is TGTGCCAGCAGCTTGGGGGGGATCCAGTACTTC. It translates to CASSLGGIQYF.

The DNA for the CDR3 is TGTGCCACCAGTGCGGAGACTAGCACAGATACGCAGTATTTT. It encodes CATSAETSTDTQYF. J is TRBJ2-3 and V is TRBV24-1; D is ambiguous. The CDR3 is 14 amino acids. CDR1 and CDR2 (germline): KGHDR, SFDVKD. V lost 5 bases, J lost 0 bases, and 8 bases lay in between.

The chain joins TRBV6-1 to TRBJ1-6; TRBD1 matches 11 bases. This CDR3 is built from 20 residues. Germline CDR1 reads MNHNS; CDR2 reads SASEGT. The J segment lost 2 bases and the V segment lost 0 bases, leaving 9 bases of the junction unmatched. In DNA, the CDR3 is TGTGCCAGCAGTGAAGCGGCCACCGGGACAGGGGGGACCTATAATTCACCCCTCCACTTT. This encodes CASSEAATGTGGTYNSPLHF.

Worth noting for this clonotype: A far larger clone lies a single base away; this is likely a read error. The gene calls are TRBV7-3 and TRBJ1-2; D is unresolved. There are 11 residues in the CDR3. The germline V gene encodes CDR1 SGHTA and CDR2 FQGTGA. Written as DNA, the CDR3 is TGTGCCAGCCCCGAGAGCTATGGCGACACCTTC. It codes for CASPESYGDTF.

This clonotype has a count of ten or more. The gene calls are TRBV20-1 and TRBJ1-2; D is ambiguous. The CDR3 has 17 residues. Germline CDR1 is DFQATT and CDR2 is SNEGSKA (reference sequence). Trimming cost V 0 bases and J 10 bases, with 27 bases left between them. The CDR3 spells CSARERLRRAGGQVYTF. The CDR3 bases are TGCAGTGCTAGAGAGAGGCTGAGACGTGCCGGCGGCCAAGTCTACACCTTC.

Many counts were recorded for this clonotype. This chain joins TRBV3-1 and TRBJ1-4; D not resolved. V lost 0 bases and J 8 bases, leaving 7 bases between the germline ends. There are 13 residues in the CDR3. The V gene's germline CDR1 is LGHDT and CDR2 YNNKEL (reference sequence). In nucleotides, the CDR3 is TGTGCCAGCAGCCAAGATCTTGAAGAAAAACTGTTTTTT. Encoded protein: CASSQDLEEKLFF.

This clonotype was picked up a small number of times. The V gene is TRBV7-9, the J gene TRBJ1-1; no firm D call. Trimming shortened V by 5 bases and J by 5 bases, and 15 bases separated the two germline ends. The CDR3 contains 14 residues. The germline CDR1 and CDR2 sequences are SEHNR and FQNEAQ (reference sequence). The CDR3 region is CASSLIVSGTEAFF. The CDR3, as DNA: TGTGCCAGCAGCCTGATAGTGTCGGGGACTGAAGCTTTCTTT. The full variable domain, in which reference TRBV7-9 and TRBJ1-1 provide the parts outside the CDR3, is DTGVSQNPRHKITKRGQNVTFRCDPISEHNRLYWYRQTLGQGPEFLTYFQNEAQLEKSRLLSDRFSAERPKGSFSTLEIQRTEQGDSAMYLCASSLIVSGTEAFFGQGTRLTVV.

The sample holds many counts of this clonotype. The genes are TRBV28 and TRBJ2-7, with 11 bases identical to TRBD1. V was clipped by 3 bases and J by 3 bases; unmatched bases: 1. The V gene's germline CDR1 is MDHEN and CDR2 SYDVKM. The CDR3 is 14 residues long. The CDR3 nucleotides read TGTGCCAGCAGTTTCGGGACAGGGGGCTACGAGCAGTACTTC. Its protein is CASSFGTGGYEQYF. Together with reference TRBV28 and TRBJ2-7, the CDR3 gives the full variable domain: DVKVTQSSRYLVKRTGEKVFLECVQDMDHENMFWYRQDPGLGLRLIYFSYDVKMKEKGDIPEGYSVSREKKERFSLILESASTNQTSMYLCASSFGTGGYEQYFGPGTRLTVT.

As to this clonotype: A much larger clone differs from this one at a single base, so this may be a read error. The chain couples TRBV7-2 to TRBJ1-2; a weak D match, TRBD1 (6 bases). V lost 4 bases, J lost 8 bases, and 14 bases lay in between. Per the germline V gene, CDR1 is SGHTA and CDR2 is FQGNSA. This CDR3 spans 13 amino acids. CDR3 residues: CASSSDRLTGYTF. The CDR3 coding sequence is TGTGCCAGCAGCTCCGACAGGCTCACGGGCTACACCTTC.

This clonotype was observed many times. The CDR3 region is CASSQAPGSSYEQYF. The CDR3, as DNA: TGTGCCAGCAGCCAAGCCCCGGGGAGCTCCTACGAGCAGTACTTC. This chain uses TRBV4-2 with TRBJ2-7, with D tentatively TRBD2 (5 bases). This CDR3 contains 15 residues. From germline, CDR1 is LGHNA and CDR2 YNFKEQ. V gave up 1 base and J gave up 0 bases, with 10 bases separating them.

This clonotype showed up many times. This chain uses TRBV19 with TRBJ1-2; TRBD1 matches 8 bases. Trimming cost V 7 bases and J 7 bases; bases outside gene matches: 5. CDR1 and CDR2 (germline): LNHDA, SQIVND (reference sequence). The CDR3 loop spans 12 amino acids. The CDR3 DNA reads as TGTGCCAGTATGGTAACAGGGGGTGGCTACACCTTC. Its translation: CASMVTGGGYTF.

This clonotype has a handful of counts. The V gene is TRBV10-3, the J gene TRBJ2-7, with TRBD2 matching 10 bases. The CDR3 covers 15 residues. Germline CDR1 and CDR2: ENHRY and SYGVKD. V lost 0 bases and J lost 4; bases outside the gene matches: 3. Here the CDR3 reads CAISESRTSGYEQYF. The CDR3 bases are TGTGCCATCAGTGAGTCGCGGACTAGCGGATACGAGCAGTACTTC.

There are a few counts of this clonotype. The chain links TRBV6-1 to TRBJ1-5; D gene uncertain. This CDR3 comprises 14 residues. From germline, CDR1 is MNHNS and CDR2 SASEGT. With 5 bases removed from V and 2 bases from J, the gap between germline ends came to 10 bases. CDR3 sequence reads: CASSPTDGNQPQHF. CDR3 nucleotides: TGTGCCAGCAGTCCGACCGACGGCAATCAGCCCCAGCATTTT.

This clonotype was observed many times. This chain uses TRBV20-1 with TRBJ2-7; 8 bases map to TRBD2. The CDR3 is 16 amino acids. Per the germline V gene, CDR1 is DFQATT and CDR2 is SNEGSKA (reference sequence). J was trimmed by 0 bases and V by 5 bases; bases with no gene match: 12. CDR3 sequence: CSASSETTSASYEQYF. In DNA, the CDR3 is TGCAGTGCTTCTTCGGAGACGACTAGCGCCTCCTACGAGCAGTACTTC.

This clonotype has at least ten counts. The CDR3 sequence: CASSQGHYGYTF. CDR3 nucleotide sequence: TGTGCCAGCAGCCAGGGTCACTATGGCTACACCTTC. The V gene is TRBV6-1, the J gene TRBJ1-2; perhaps TRBD1 as D (5 bases). This CDR3 is built from 12 residues. V shed 6 bases and J shed 3 bases, with 8 bases lying between them. The germline gives CDR1 MNHNS, CDR2 SASEGT.

This clonotype occurred many times. The gene calls are TRBV24-1 and TRBJ1-2; 8 bases fit TRBD1. The V segment lost 3 bases and the J segment 4 bases; nucleotides outside the gene matches: 3. The CDR3 totals 14 residues. From germline, CDR1 is KGHDR and CDR2 SFDVKD. In DNA, the CDR3 is TGTGCCACCAGTGATCCAGGGGGCACCTATGGCTACACCTTC. This gives the protein CATSDPGGTYGYTF.

V gene TRBV12-3 or TRBV12-4 combines with J gene TRBJ2-2; possible D gene TRBD1, 6 bases. V lost 1 base to trimming and J lost 3 bases, with 9 bases between them. The CDR3 is 15 amino acids. The DNA of the CDR3 is TGTGCCAGCAGTTTAGAGAGGACAGACACCGGGGAGCTGTTTTTT. As protein: CASSLERTDTGELFF.

This clonotype has a handful of counts. The J gene is TRBJ1-1, the V gene TRBV3-1, with 8 bases aligning to TRBD1. This CDR3 has 13 residues. J gave up 10 bases and V 1 base, and 5 bases lay outside the gene matches. Germline CDR1 is LGHDT and CDR2 is YNNKEL (reference sequence). CDR3 in amino acids: CASSQVRGRIAFF. CDR3 sequence (DNA): TGTGCCAGCAGCCAAGTCAGGGGGCGGATAGCTTTCTTT.

This clonotype was detected many times. This sequence joins TRBV6-5 and TRBJ1-1; tentatively, D is TRBD1 (6 bases). Germline CDR1 MNHEY, CDR2 SVGAGI. The length of the CDR3 is 14 residues. Between the trimmed V and J ends, which lost 2 bases and 2 bases, there was a span of 9 bases. The CDR3 loop reads CASSYDRRNTEAFF. DNA of the CDR3: TGTGCCAGCAGTTACGACAGGCGTAACACTGAAGCTTTCTTT.

This chain joins TRBV14 and TRBJ1-1; D is perhaps TRBD1 (6 bases). CDR1 is SGHDN, CDR2 FVKESK, per germline. With 5 bases removed from V and 4 bases from J, the gap between germline ends came to 14 bases. CDR3 length equals 14 residues. The CDR3 region has the DNA TGTGCCAGCAGCAAAAAAAGACAGGTCACTGAAGCTTTCTTT. It is translated as CASSKKRQVTEAFF.

In this sample, this clonotype turned up many times. The chain employs TRBV6-1 and TRBJ2-5, with 8 bases lining up with TRBD1. The trim removed 7 bases at V and 5 bases at J, leaving 9 bases unmatched. Per germline, CDR1 MNHNS and CDR2 SASEGT. The CDR3 contains 14 residues. The CDR3 nucleotides are TGTGCCAGCACTAACCGGACAGGGCGGGAGACCCAGTACTTC. It translates to CASTNRTGRETQYF.

The V and J genes are TRBV7-8 and TRBJ1-5, with D maybe TRBD1 (5 bases). From germline, CDR1 is SGHVS and CDR2 FQNEAQ. Trimming took off 5 bases at V and 5 bases at J, with 10 bases between the two ends. The CDR3 runs 13 residues. The CDR3 here is CASSPTEDQPQHF. As DNA, the CDR3 is TGTGCCAGCAGCCCGACAGAGGATCAGCCCCAGCATTTT.

This clonotype has more than one count but fewer than ten. The V gene is TRBV29-1, the J gene TRBJ2-4; TRBD1 aligns across 7 bases. V was pared by 4 bases and J by 5 bases, with 5 bases of the junction left unmatched. Germline CDR1 reads SQVTM; CDR2 reads ANQGSEA. CDR3 size: 13 residues. Here the CDR3 reads CSVVVGGENIQYF. CDR3 DNA: TGCAGCGTTGTGGTAGGGGGCGAAAACATTCAGTACTTC.

The genes are TRBV30 and TRBJ1-2; TRBD1 is a possible D gene (6 bases). Germline-derived CDR1 and CDR2 are GTSNPN and SVGIG (reference sequence). Deletions cut 1 base from V and 6 bases from J, with 9 bases between. This CDR3 has 12 residues. Here the CDR3 DNA reads TGTGCCTGGAGTGGGAACAGGGATGGCTACACCTTC. It encodes CAWSGNRDGYTF.

V is TRBV3-1 and J is TRBJ2-4, with TRBD1 identical over 7 bases. CDR3 length: 13 amino acids. The germline gives CDR1 LGHDT, CDR2 YNNKEL (reference sequence). V shed 4 bases, J shed 9 bases, and the junction held 6 bases outside the gene matches. CDR3 sequence: CASSLTGTGIQYF. CDR3 nucleotide sequence: TGTGCCAGCAGCCTGACAGGGACCGGCATTCAGTACTTC.

The CDR3 reads CASKAQSTNYGYTF. CDR3 sequence (DNA): TGCGCCAGCAAAGCACAATCTACTAACTATGGCTACACCTTC. The V call is TRBV5-1, the J call TRBJ1-2; D gene ambiguous. The CDR3 covers 14 residues. The germline CDR1 and CDR2 sequences are SGHRS and YFSETQ. Trimming stripped 6 bases from V and 0 bases from J, with 12 bases between.

This clonotype was found many times. The chain carries TRBV29-1 and TRBJ2-5; tentatively, D is TRBD2 (6 bases). The CDR3 contains 14 residues. The germline V gene encodes CDR1 SQVTM and CDR2 ANQGSEA. The DNA for the CDR3 is TGCGCGGTGAGAAGGGCTAGCGTAGGGGAGACCCAGTACTTC. Protein sequence: CAVRRASVGETQYF.